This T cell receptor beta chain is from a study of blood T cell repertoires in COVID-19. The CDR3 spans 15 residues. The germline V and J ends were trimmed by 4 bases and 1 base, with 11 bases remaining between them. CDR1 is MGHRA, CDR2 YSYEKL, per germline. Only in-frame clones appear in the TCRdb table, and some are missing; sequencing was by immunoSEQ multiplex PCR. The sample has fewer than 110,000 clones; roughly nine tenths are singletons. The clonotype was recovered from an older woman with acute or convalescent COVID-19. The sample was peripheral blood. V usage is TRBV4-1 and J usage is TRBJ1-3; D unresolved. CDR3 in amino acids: CASSREDTSGNTIYF. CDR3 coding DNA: TGCGCCAGCAGCCGAGAAGACACGTCTGGAAACACCATATATTTT.